These T cell receptor beta chains were read from a single sample in a study of T cells in Graves' hyperthyroidism and ophthalmopathy. A single record per CDR3 protein comes from TCRdb applying MiXCR to the multiplex PCR reads. Of around 620,000 distinct CDR3 sequences in the sample, just over 45% were seen once. Material for sequencing was peripheral blood or thyroid tissue (not recorded which). The receptors were sampled from an adult woman with Graves' disease, either hyperthyroidism or ophthalmopathy (not recorded which). CDR3s include the opening cysteine and the closing phenylalanine or tryptophan. A D gene is named only where the DNA matches it firmly. Not every row has a clone size; where given, it reads once, few, many or a size class.

d_gene	v_gene	j_gene	abundance	CDR3nt	CDR3aa
TRBD1	TRBV20-1	TRBJ1-4	-	TGCAGTGCTAGCGGACAGGGGGCCTATGGTGAAAAACTGTTTTTT	CSASGQGAYGEKLFF
-	TRBV2	TRBJ2-2	-	TGTGCCAGCAGCCAAAAAAGGGGTTCCGGGTCCCCGGTCACCGGGGAGCTGTTTTTT	CASSQKRGSGSPVTGELFF
TRBD1	TRBV12-3/TRBV12-4	TRBJ1-3	many	TGTGCCAGCAGTCTGACTATCCCGGGACAGGGAGTGGACGGAAACACCATATATTTT	CASSLTIPGQGVDGNTIYF
-	TRBV12-3/TRBV12-4	TRBJ1-6	many	TGTGCCAGCAGTTCGAGGTTATCCTCACCCCTCCACTTT	CASSSRLSSPLHF
TRBD2	TRBV20-1	TRBJ2-7	many	TGCAGTGCTAGAGATCCAGCGGGAGGGCCGGCCGAGCAGTACTTC	CSARDPAGGPAEQYF
-	TRBV4-1	TRBJ1-5	many	TGCGCCAGCAGCCAAGGTCTGGGAAGCCAGCCCCAGCATTTT	CASSQGLGSQPQHF
-	TRBV29-1	TRBJ2-5	-	TGCAGCGTTGACGGCCAGAGGAGGCAAGAGACCCAGTACTTC	CSVDGQRRQETQYF
TRBD1	TRBV2	TRBJ1-1	-	TGTGCCAGCAGTGTGCGGACAGGGGATATAGCTTTCTTT	CASSVRTGDIAFF
-	TRBV6-5	TRBJ1-3	many	TGTGCCAGCAGGAGCACAGCCTCTGGAAACACCATATATTTT	CASRSTASGNTIYF
-	TRBV29-1	TRBJ2-5	many	TGCAGCGTTGACCCCCTCCTGGGGGCCCGTGAGACCCAGTACTTC	CSVDPLLGARETQYF